This T cell receptor (beta chain) was observed in a study of blood T cells in healthy people across ages (dated by TCRdb to between 2014 and 2016). Study-wide context: Template switching captured roughly one uniquely barcoded TCR beta cDNA molecule per two T cells in model experiments. The donors were divided into four age groups: young (average around 15 years), middle-aged (almost 40), aged (about 56) and long-lived (82). To track age-related changes in TCR beta repertoire diversity, the study relied on deep sequencing normalized with unique cDNA molecular identifiers. For two donors (one aged 18 to 30 and one aged 80 or older), the study analyzed two additional independent replicas of 1 million unique cDNA reads from the same blood draw. To avoid experimental bias, donors of different ages were randomly spread across the sequencing lanes. The research as a whole found: The long-lived group showed more naive CD4+ T cells, fewer expanded clones and increased TCR diversity than the aged group, suggesting age selection. Conclusive comparison of naive and antigen-experienced compartments was prevented by the profiling of bulk unsorted PBMCs. The percentage of naive T cells measured by flow cytometry correlated strongly with observed TCR beta diversity. Observed TCR beta diversity per million T cells fell roughly linearly with age, and a significant reduction was already apparent by age around 40. Because the CMV infection status of the donors was unknown, age-related changes in expanded clonotypes may potentially have been confounded. Estimates of total diversity based on one million sequenced T cells were regarded as lower bounds and as underestimates.

The library relied on 5' RACE. TCRdb lists the instrument as Illumina HiSeq 2500. A second PCR of about 6 to 12 cycles was run with a J-beta primer mix and a sample-barcoded 5' primer. Each TCR beta cDNA molecule received a unique molecular identifier from a template-switch 5' adaptor carrying 12 random nucleotides. Each sample yielded at least 2.5 million CDR3-containing paired-end reads. First-strand cDNA was synthesized from all RNA with the Mint cDNA synthesis kit, primed by a TRBC-specific oligonucleotide. After uracil-DNA glycosylase treatment, a first 18-cycle PCR used universal primers M1SS and BC2_uni_R on all cDNA. In the source study's methods: For normalization, 1 million high-quality reads were randomly selected from each sample, with every read carrying a distinct molecular identifier. Reads sharing molecular identifiers were discarded rather than binned into consensus sequences. CDR3 identification, clonotype clustering and error correction used MiTCR with a Q25 quality threshold and the strictest error-elimination algorithm. A nonparametric unseen species model with Euler transformation was used to estimate a lower bound on total TCR beta diversity. TCRdb trimmed public reads at Q25 via fastp, called clones via MiXCR and kept in-frame beta chains. Duplicate CDR3 protein sequences are folded into a single record with the most common DNA and genes. Clone size and V and J calls follow TCRdb, not the original study. Here the sample has approximately 1.5 million distinct CDR3 sequences; roughly a third occur a single time. The top ten clones comprise over 9% of the sample.

V is pared back by 3 bases and J by 0 bases, with 15 bases lying between the germline termini. The CDR3 measures 16 amino acids from cysteine to phenylalanine. The CDR3 DNA has 48 bases and is translated from base 1. In the germline V gene (reference sequence), CDR1 corresponds to DFQATT and CDR2 to SNEGSKA. This clonotype has more than one count but fewer than ten. No cognate antigen has been identified for it. No base-level quality is on record; no much larger clone is a single base apart. The roughly 39 donors, aged about 6 to 90 years, were systemically healthy Caucasian individuals from Russia. Each donor gave around 9 milliliters of peripheral blood, collected into EDTA-treated Vacutainer tubes. Ficoll-Paque density-gradient centrifugation was used to isolate PBMCs, with at least 7 million obtained per sample. Trizol reagent was used to extract total RNA from PBMCs, with at least 5 micrograms per sample. For every donor, an aliquot of PBMCs went through flow cytometry to measure the percentages of naive CD45RAhigh/CD27high T cells.

This chain joins TRBV20-1 to TRBJ2-1; confidence is insufficient to name the D gene. Input material: blood. This TCR derives from a woman aged 30 to 39 in good health. The CDR3 is CSASRTLLSSYNEQFF. The nucleotide sequence is given as TGCAGTGCTAGCCGGACCCTCCTATCCTCCTACAATGAGCAGTTCTTC.